A single TCR beta chain is shown here with its context. As yet, its antigen is unknown. CDR1 and CDR2 (germline): MGHDK, SYGVNS. The CDR3 totals 12 residues. V gave up 8 bases and J gave up 0 bases, with 7 bases separating them. This sample stems from a study of cytomegalovirus exposure and HLA in healthy donors. Findings of the study overall: Most of the TCR beta V segments (in an earlier analysis) were productive either about 87% or about 30% of the time. In a later analysis, specific HLA alleles were associated with 16,000 or so TCR beta sequences at a 0.05 false discovery rate.

PCR used 60 Vbeta primers and 13 Jbeta primers. As processed by the authors: Some 10 million of the roughly 77 million unique TCR beta chains counted in a later analysis were shared. TCRdb's copy holds only in-frame clones and misses some; the assay was immunoSEQ multiplex PCR. The V and J calls and the clone size are those of that table, but D and trimming were determined from the DNA. The sample table sets out about 51,000 clones. The chain employs TRBV25-1 and TRBJ1-1; D is unresolved. This TCR derives from a female donor in good health and CMV-seronegative. Sequenced: PBMCs. The CDR3 here is CASYGVNTEAFF. Written as DNA, the CDR3 is TGTGCCAGCTACGGGGTGAACACTGAAGCTTTCTTT.